This is a list of T cell receptor beta chains from one sample in a study of T-cell memory formation after mild COVID-19. TCRdb reprocessed the 5' RACE reads with MiXCR, giving one entry per CDR3 protein. This table holds more than 200,000 distinct CDR3 sequences, about 16% found once. The sample was PBMCs or a T cell subset sorted from them (not recorded which). Receptors were obtained from a man aged 18-30 years who had mild COVID-19 (a few samples of this study predate the infection). Cell type and time point are not known. Each CDR3 is given with its conserved first and last residue. D genes are given only for firm matches. Clone size appears in some rows only: once, few, many, or a class for an expanded clone.

few | TRBJ2-7 | TRBV30 | - | TGTGCCTGGAGTGTCGGGGGGCCGGAGCAGTACTTC | CAWSVGGPEQYF
- | TRBJ2-1 | TRBV20-1 | TRBD2 | TGCAGTGCAGGCGGACTAGCGAGAAAATACAATGAGCAGTTCTTC | CSAGGLARKYNEQFF
- | TRBJ2-1 | TRBV7-7 | - | TGTGCTAGCAGCGTGACACCAGTGGCTTGGTTGCAGTTCTTC | CASSVTPVAWLQFF
few | TRBJ2-7 | TRBV29-1 | TRBD1 | TGCAGCGGAAAACAGGGGAAAGACTACGAGCAGTACTTC | CSGKQGKDYEQYF
- | TRBJ2-1 | TRBV6-4 | TRBD2 | TGTGCCAGCAGTGACGGAACTGCGGGGGGTTGGCAGTTCTTC | CASSDGTAGGWQFF
few | TRBJ2-1 | TRBV25-1 | - | TGTGCCAGCAGTGTCGGCGGGGAAACCTACAATGAGCAGTTCTTC | CASSVGGETYNEQFF
- | TRBJ1-6 | TRBV20-1 | TRBD1 | TGCAGTGCTAACTCCGGGACAGGGGGCTCACCCCTCCACTTT | CSANSGTGGSPLHF
- | TRBJ2-1 | TRBV6-5 | TRBD1 | TGTGCCAGCAGTTTAATGCCCGGGACAGGGGGGTACAATGAGCAGTTCTTC | CASSLMPGTGGYNEQFF
many | TRBJ1-2 | TRBV7-9 | - | TGTGCCAGCAGCTTAGAGGCCTTTGGCTACACCTTC | CASSLEAFGYTF
few | TRBJ2-7 | TRBV4-3 | - | TGCGCCAGCAGCCAAGATCAGGGGGGCAGGGAGCAGTACTTC | CASSQDQGGREQYF
- | TRBJ1-2 | TRBV7-9 | - | TGTGCCAGCAGCTTAGAGGGGGTTACCTTC | CASSLEGVTF
- | TRBJ1-5 | TRBV19 | - | TGTGCCAGTAGCCTCCTTCGTACCCGGGACGGACTCAATCAGCCCCAGCATTTT | CASSLLRTRDGLNQPQHF
- | TRBJ2-5 | TRBV29-1 | TRBD2 | TGCAGCGTTGAGTCGTGGGTACTAGCGGGTAAAGAGACCCAGTACTTC | CSVESWVLAGKETQYF
many | TRBJ1-1 | TRBV12-3/TRBV12-4 | - | TGTGCCAGCAGTCCCCGGGGGATGAACACTGAAGCTTTCTTT | CASSPRGMNTEAFF
- | TRBJ1-6 | TRBV6-6 | TRBD1 | TGTGCCAGCAGCGATAAGACAGGGGTTGACGCTTCACCCCTCCACTTT | CASSDKTGVDASPLHF
many | TRBJ2-3 | TRBV29-1 | - | TGCAGCGTTGAAGACCCCCGGAGGTCGGATACGCAGTATTTT | CSVEDPRRSDTQYF
- | TRBJ2-2 | TRBV5-1 | - | TGCGCCAGCAGCTTGAATGACGGGCCCACCGGGGAGCTGTTTTTT | CASSLNDGPTGELFF